This T cell receptor beta chain was retrieved from a study of T cells after posttransplantation cyclophosphamide. Study-wide results and caveats: Recipient CMV seropositivity and CMV reactivation strongly tracked TRB clonality. Donor CD8+ memory clones often dominated recipient blood repertoires at later times. Tissue-infiltrating T cells from skin or gut overlapped little with blood T cells.

Per germline, CDR1 SGHDN and CDR2 FVKESK. This CDR3 spans 15 amino acids. Profiled with immunoSEQ multiplex PCR; TCRdb holds only in-frame clones, not every one. The table includes about 24,000 clones, around 88% detected once. As concerns this clone: Its target is not known. At one end the junction does not follow the germline gene, possibly because of a read error.

This chain connects TRBV14 to TRBJ2-5, with TRBD2 as a possible D gene (5 bases). The source material was PBMCs. The source of this sequence is a woman aged 55-70 years with a blood cancer, CMV-positive, and with a related stem cell donor. The chain's CDR3 is CASSQERVGREAQYF. The CDR3 DNA reads TGTGCCAGCAGCCAAGAGCGGGTGGGGAGAGAGGCCCAGTACTTC.